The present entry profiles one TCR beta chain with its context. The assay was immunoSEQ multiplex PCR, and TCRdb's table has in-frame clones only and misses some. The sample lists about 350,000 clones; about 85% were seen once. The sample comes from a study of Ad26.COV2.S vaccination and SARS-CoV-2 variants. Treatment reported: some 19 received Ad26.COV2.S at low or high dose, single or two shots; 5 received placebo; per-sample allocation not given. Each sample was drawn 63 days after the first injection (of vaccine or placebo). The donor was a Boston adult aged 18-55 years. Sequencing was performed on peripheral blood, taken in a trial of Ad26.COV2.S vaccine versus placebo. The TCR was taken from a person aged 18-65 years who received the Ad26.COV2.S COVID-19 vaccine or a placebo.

In DNA, the CDR3 is TGCGCCAGCAGCTCCGGAAACACTGAAGCTTTCTTT. Its translation: CASSSGNTEAFF. V is TRBV5-1 and J is TRBJ1-1; D remains ambiguous. Germline V gives CDR1 SGHRS, CDR2 YFSETQ. The CDR3 has 12 amino acids. V gave up 3 bases and J gave up 2 bases, with 5 bases separating them.